A single sample is the source of the 31 T cell receptor beta chains below, sequenced in a study of CXCR3-negative and CXCR3-positive naive CD8 T cells. UMI-labeled 5' RACE TRB cDNA libraries were prepared from the cells. For each CDR3 protein, TCRdb gives one entry from its re-call of the 5' RACE reads, without DNA. Its listing shows approximately 100,000 distinct CDR3 sequences. Sequencing input: naive CXCR3- CD8+ T cells from blood. Subset meaning: CD45RO-CCR7+CD27+CD95- naive CD8+ T cells lacking CXCR3 (TNR3-). Receptors originate from a human donor in good health. Some clones in this sample may be carry-over from other donors' samples.

CDR3 residues: CASNPIGVSNQPQHF. The chain carries TRBV28 and TRBJ1-5. In germline, CDR1 is MDHEN, CDR2 SYDVKM. The CDR3 loop spans 15 amino acids. The complete variable domain, with remaining parts taken from reference TRBV28 and TRBJ1-5, reads DVKVTQSSRYLVKRTGEKVFLECVQDMDHENMFWYRQDPGLGLRLIYFSYDVKMKEKGDIPEGYSVSREKKERFSLILESASTNQTSMYLCASNPIGVSNQPQHFGDGTRLSIL.

This chain joins TRBV15 and TRBJ1-5; the D call from TCRdb, TRBD1, cannot be confirmed without DNA. The germline CDR1 and CDR2 sequences are LNHNV and YYDKDF (reference sequence). CDR3 length equals 14 residues. The CDR3: CATSTTGSVQPQHF.

The J gene is TRBJ2-2, the V gene TRBV6-5; with no DNA, the TCRdb D assignment of TRBD1 cannot be verified. CDR1 is MNHEY, CDR2 SVGAGI, per germline. The CDR3 covers 14 residues. The CDR3 sequence: CASSLDGQTGELFF.

This chain uses TRBV10-2 with TRBJ2-1. From germline, CDR1 is WSHSY and CDR2 SAAADI. The length of the CDR3 is 13 residues. The CDR3 region is CASSETDFNEQFF.

This sequence joins TRBV3-1 and TRBJ1-2; TCRdb designates TRBD1, a call that cannot be tested without DNA. Germline CDR1 is LGHDT and CDR2 is YNNKEL (reference sequence). This CDR3 comprises 15 residues. The CDR3 sequence is CASSPTVPELYGYTF. The full variable domain, rest sourced from reference TRBV3-1 and TRBJ1-2, is DTAVSQTPKYLVTQMGNDKSIKCEQNLGHDTMYWYKQDSKKFLKIMFSYNNKELIINETVPNRFSPKSPDKAHLNLHINSLELGDSAVYFCASSPTVPELYGYTFGSGTRLTVV.

This chain connects TRBV28 to TRBJ2-7; with no DNA, the TCRdb D assignment of TRBD2 cannot be verified. Germline V gives CDR1 MDHEN, CDR2 SYDVKM. The CDR3 is 16 amino acids. Here the CDR3 reads CASTLIRDYRGYEQYF. The whole variable domain, filled in from reference TRBV28 and TRBJ2-7, reads DVKVTQSSRYLVKRTGEKVFLECVQDMDHENMFWYRQDPGLGLRLIYFSYDVKMKEKGDIPEGYSVSREKKERFSLILESASTNQTSMYLCASTLIRDYRGYEQYFGPGTRLTVT.

The chain has TRBV20-1 and TRBJ2-7; there is no DNA to check the TCRdb D call of TRBD1. Germline CDR1 reads DFQATT; CDR2 reads SNEGSKA (reference sequence). This CDR3 contains 16 residues. The CDR3 sequence: CSALLIRGGERSEQYF.

The V gene is TRBV5-1, the J gene TRBJ2-3; TCRdb's D call, TRBD1, is unchecked because there is no DNA. Germline V gene sequence: CDR1 SGHRS, CDR2 YFSETQ. This CDR3 has 18 residues. The CDR3: CASSLLPLQGGVADTQYF.

The chain recombines TRBV3-1 with TRBJ2-5; TCRdb outputs TRBD2, but without DNA this stays unchecked. CDR3 length equals 16 residues. Germline CDR1 reads LGHDT; CDR2 reads YNNKEL (reference sequence). The CDR3 region is CASSQDFYWEGETQYF.

The rearrangement links TRBV9 to TRBJ2-1; TCRdb gives TRBD1 as the D gene, but with no DNA this cannot be confirmed. The CDR3 is made up of 14 amino acids. The germline CDR1 and CDR2 sequences are SGDLS and YYNGEE. The CDR3 protein is CASTHGTGYNEQFF.

CDR3 region: CASSLWQRHQPQHF. This chain joins TRBV28 and TRBJ1-5. The CDR3 loop spans 14 amino acids. In germline, CDR1 is MDHEN, CDR2 SYDVKM.

The rearrangement uses TRBV5-1 and TRBJ2-1; TCRdb proposes TRBD1, but this gene call is untestable without DNA. Germline CDR1 and CDR2: SGHRS and YFSETQ. The CDR3 spans 16 residues. This CDR3 is CASSLLGHLSYNEQFF.

The V gene is TRBV7-9, the J gene TRBJ2-7. Germline V gene lookup returns CDR1 SEHNR and CDR2 FQNEAQ (reference sequence). The CDR3 consists of 14 residues. CDR3 protein: CASSLGTSLYEQYF.

V usage is TRBV10-3 and J usage is TRBJ2-7; without DNA, the TCRdb call of TRBD2 cannot be checked. Germline values: CDR1 ENHRY, CDR2 SYGVKD. There are 16 residues in the CDR3. The CDR3 here is CAISEPSPSGVYEQYF.

The V and J genes are TRBV29-1 and TRBJ2-1; TCRdb indicates TRBD2, and absent DNA this call remains unverified. The CDR3 is made up of 12 amino acids. CDR1 SQVTM and CDR2 ANQGSEA come from the germline V gene. This chain's CDR3 is CSVLASGNEQFF.

This chain joins TRBV29-1 and TRBJ2-1; TCRdb lists TRBD1, though no DNA is available to test this call. Germline assignment: CDR1 SQVTM and CDR2 ANQGSEA. The length of the CDR3 is 12 residues. The CDR3 reads CSVNAGGDEQFF.

The chain links TRBV29-1 to TRBJ2-5; as DNA is missing, the TRBD1 call by TCRdb cannot be tested. This CDR3 is 15 amino acids long. In germline, CDR1 is SQVTM, CDR2 ANQGSEA. The CDR3 spells CSAAGGRSNGETQYF.

The CDR3 loop is CSSGGGGGNTEAFF. The chain employs TRBV29-1 and TRBJ1-1; the TCRdb D gene call, TRBD1, has no DNA to confirm it. Germline V gene sequence: CDR1 SQVTM, CDR2 ANQGSEA. This CDR3 comprises 14 residues.

V and J are TRBV13 and TRBJ2-7; the TRBD2 assignment by TCRdb is unverifiable without DNA. CDR1 is PRHDT, CDR2 FYEKMQ, per germline (reference sequence). CDR3 length: 15 residues. CDR3: CASSWGLAGGYEQYF. Full variable domain (rest looked up from reference TRBV13 and TRBJ2-7): AAGVIQSPRHLIKEKRETATLKCYPIPRHDTVYWYQQGPGQDPQFLISFYEKMQSDKGSIPDRFSAQQFSDYHSELNMSSLELGDSALYFCASSWGLAGGYEQYFGPGTRLTVT.

V usage is TRBV6-6 and J usage is TRBJ2-2; without DNA, the TCRdb call of TRBD1 cannot be checked. Germline assignment: CDR1 MNHNY and CDR2 SVGAGI (reference sequence). The CDR3 is made up of 14 amino acids. The CDR3 protein is CASSDQGNTGELFF.

The chain has TRBV12-3 or TRBV12-4 and TRBJ2-1. The CDR3 has 14 amino acids. The CDR3 loop reads CASSLGRYYNEQFF.

The chain employs TRBV5-6 and TRBJ2-7; TCRdb's assignment of TRBD1 cannot be checked, as there is no DNA. Germline CDR1 and CDR2: SGHDT and YYEEEE. The CDR3 sequence is 14 residues long. The CDR3 protein is CASSFGTHVHKQYF.

The chain uses TRBV7-9 and TRBJ2-7; TCRdb gives TRBD2 as the D gene, but with no DNA this cannot be confirmed. The germline gives CDR1 SEHNR, CDR2 FQNEAQ (reference sequence). CDR3 length: 14 amino acids. The CDR3 here is CASEGSAGVREQYF.

The gene calls are TRBV29-1 and TRBJ1-4; without DNA, the TCRdb call of TRBD1 cannot be checked. Germline V gene data show CDR1 as SQVTM and CDR2 as ANQGSEA. CDR3 length: 16 amino acids. CDR3 in amino acids: CSVLGQGAYSNEKLFF.

This chain connects TRBV29-1 to TRBJ2-7. The CDR3 is 13 residues long. The germline CDR1 and CDR2 sequences are SQVTM and ANQGSEA. The CDR3 is CSVNSMGSYEQYF.

The V gene is TRBV7-2, the J gene TRBJ2-2. CDR1 and CDR2 (germline): SGHTA, FQGNSA. The length of the CDR3 is 16 residues. The CDR3 region is CASSLTDPINTGELFF.

This chain connects TRBV10-3 to TRBJ2-7; no DNA is available, so the TRBD2 call from TCRdb remains unchecked. The CDR3 contains 16 residues. Germline V CDR1 and CDR2: ENHRY, SYGVKD. Here the CDR3 reads CAISESPSGAPHEQYF.

This chain uses TRBV7-6 with TRBJ2-7; TCRdb selects TRBD1, and the lack of DNA leaves this call unchecked. Germline V gene sequence: CDR1 SGHVS, CDR2 FNYEAQ. CDR3 size: 16 residues. The CDR3 reads CASSLGVGTGAYEQYF.

The chain carries TRBV20-1 and TRBJ2-7; the TCRdb D gene call, TRBD1, has no DNA to confirm it. Germline V gene data show CDR1 as DFQATT and CDR2 as SNEGSKA (reference sequence). This CDR3 contains 13 residues. The CDR3 here is CSAQGQGSYEQYF.

The rearrangement links TRBV7-9 to TRBJ2-7; no DNA is available, so the TRBD1 call from TCRdb remains unchecked. The germline V gene has CDR1 SEHNR and CDR2 FQNEAQ (reference sequence). There are 14 residues in the CDR3. The CDR3 sequence: CASSAWDRVHEQYF.

This sequence joins TRBV7-9 and TRBJ1-2; without DNA, the TCRdb call of TRBD1 cannot be checked. The CDR3 runs to 15 residues. The germline gives CDR1 SEHNR, CDR2 FQNEAQ (reference sequence). The CDR3 region is CASSYPGQGVNGYTF.